This record concerns one T cell receptor (beta chain) sequence. This CDR3 is also generated by other DNA sequences in the sample. The data were produced by immunoSEQ multiplex PCR, yet TCRdb's version contains in-frame clones alone and is incomplete. The sample has about 150,000 clones, roughly four fifths seen once; the top ten hold roughly 15%. This entry comes from a study of blood T cell repertoires in COVID-19. Across the whole study: Sample material is recorded as cDNA or gDNA derived from T cells, B-cell-depleted T cells, or PBMCs.

This TCR was recovered from a human donor with acute or convalescent COVID-19. The donor label of this sample is uncertain. Sequenced input: peripheral blood.

The CDR3 loop reads CASSQGERGTQYF. As DNA, the CDR3 is TGTGCCAGCAGCCAGGGCGAAAGGGGTACGCAGTATTTT. The V and J genes are TRBV3-1 (or the pseudogene TRBV3-2) and TRBJ2-3; possibly TRBD1 for D (5 bases). Germline loops: CDR1 LGHDT, CDR2 YNNKEL (reference sequence). CDR3 length equals 13 residues. Trimming removed 3 bases from V and 8 bases from J, with 12 bases in between.